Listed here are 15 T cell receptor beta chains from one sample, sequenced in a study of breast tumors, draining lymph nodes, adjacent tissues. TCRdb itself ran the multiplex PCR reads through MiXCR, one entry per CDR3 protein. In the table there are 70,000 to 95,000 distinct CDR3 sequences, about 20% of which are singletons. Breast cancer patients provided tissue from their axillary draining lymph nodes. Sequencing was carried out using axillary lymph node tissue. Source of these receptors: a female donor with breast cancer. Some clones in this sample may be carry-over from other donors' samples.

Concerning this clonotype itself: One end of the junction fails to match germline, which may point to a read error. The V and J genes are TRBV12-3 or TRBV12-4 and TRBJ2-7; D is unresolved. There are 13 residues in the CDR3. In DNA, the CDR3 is TGTGCCAGCAGGTTTTCACTGCCCTATGAGCAGTACTTC. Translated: CASRFSLPYEQYF.

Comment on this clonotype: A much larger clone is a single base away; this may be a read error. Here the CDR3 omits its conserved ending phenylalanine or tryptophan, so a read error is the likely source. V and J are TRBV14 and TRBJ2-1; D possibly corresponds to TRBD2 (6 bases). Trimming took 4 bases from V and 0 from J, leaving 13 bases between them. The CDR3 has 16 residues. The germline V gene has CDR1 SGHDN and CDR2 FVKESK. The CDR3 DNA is TGTGCCAGCAGCCCAATTTTCGGGAGCTCCTACAATGAGCAGTTCCTC. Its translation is CASSPIFGSSYNEQFL.

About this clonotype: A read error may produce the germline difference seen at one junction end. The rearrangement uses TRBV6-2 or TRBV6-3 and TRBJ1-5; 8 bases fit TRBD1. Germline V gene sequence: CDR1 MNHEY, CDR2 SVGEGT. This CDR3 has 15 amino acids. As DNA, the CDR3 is TGTGCCAGCACTTTGGGACAGGTAAGAGAGCAGCCCCAGCGTTTT. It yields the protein CASTLGQVREQPQRF.

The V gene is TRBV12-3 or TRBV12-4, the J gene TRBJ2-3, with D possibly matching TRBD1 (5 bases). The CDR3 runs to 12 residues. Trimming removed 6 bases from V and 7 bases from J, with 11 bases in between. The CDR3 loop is CASRQGEYTQYF. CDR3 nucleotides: TGTGCCAGCAGGCAAGGGGAATATACGCAGTATTTT.

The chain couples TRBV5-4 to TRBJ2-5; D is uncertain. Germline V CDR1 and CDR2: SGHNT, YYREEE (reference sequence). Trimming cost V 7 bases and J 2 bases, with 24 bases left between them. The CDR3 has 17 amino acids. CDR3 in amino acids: CASSLDPDLPPQETQYF. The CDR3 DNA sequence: TGTGCCAGCTCATTGGATCCCGATCTACCCCCTCAAGAGACCCAGTACTTC.

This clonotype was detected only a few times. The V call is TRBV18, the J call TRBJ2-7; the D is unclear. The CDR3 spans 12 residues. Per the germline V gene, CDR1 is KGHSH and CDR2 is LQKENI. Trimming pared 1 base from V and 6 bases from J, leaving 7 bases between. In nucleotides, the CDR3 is TGTGCCAGCTCACCACAAAGTAGCGAGCAGTACTTC. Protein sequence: CASSPQSSEQYF.

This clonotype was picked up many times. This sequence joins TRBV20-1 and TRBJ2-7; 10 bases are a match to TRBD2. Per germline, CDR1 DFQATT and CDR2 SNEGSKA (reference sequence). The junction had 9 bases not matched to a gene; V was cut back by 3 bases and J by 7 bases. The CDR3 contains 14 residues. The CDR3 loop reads CSARTLAGVGEQYF. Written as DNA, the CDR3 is TGCAGTGCTAGGACGCTAGCGGGAGTAGGGGAGCAGTACTTC.

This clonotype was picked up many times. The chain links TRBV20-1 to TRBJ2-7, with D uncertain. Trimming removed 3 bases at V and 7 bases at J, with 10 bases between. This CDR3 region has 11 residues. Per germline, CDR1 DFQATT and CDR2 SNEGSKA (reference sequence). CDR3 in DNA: TGCAGTGCTAGGGACCTTAGGGAGCAGTACTTC. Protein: CSARDLREQYF.

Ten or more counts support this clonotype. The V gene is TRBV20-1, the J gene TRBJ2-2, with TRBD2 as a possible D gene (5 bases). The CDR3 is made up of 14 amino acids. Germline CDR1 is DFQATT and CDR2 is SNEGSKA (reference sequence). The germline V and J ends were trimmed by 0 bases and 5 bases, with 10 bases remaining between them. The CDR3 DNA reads TGCAGTGCTAGAGATCCCGAGGGTACCGGGGAGCTGTTTTTT. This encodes CSARDPEGTGELFF.

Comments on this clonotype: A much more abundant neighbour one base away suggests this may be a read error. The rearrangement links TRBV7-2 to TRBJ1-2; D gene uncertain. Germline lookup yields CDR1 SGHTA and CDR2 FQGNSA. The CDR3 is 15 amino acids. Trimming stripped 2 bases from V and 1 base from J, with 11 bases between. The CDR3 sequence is CASSLSPLSNYGYTF. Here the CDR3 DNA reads TGTGCCAGCAGCTTAAGTCCGCTGAGTAACTATGGCTACACCTTC.

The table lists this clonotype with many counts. CDR3: CASSESGDLDYEQYF. CDR3 DNA: TGTGCCAGCAGTGAATCGGGGGACCTAGATTACGAGCAGTACTTC. The chain uses TRBV25-1 and TRBJ2-7, with D possibly TRBD2 on 6 matching bases. Trimming took off 1 base at V and 4 bases at J, with 14 bases between the two ends. There are 15 residues in the CDR3. Germline V gene data show CDR1 as MGHDK and CDR2 as SYGVNS.

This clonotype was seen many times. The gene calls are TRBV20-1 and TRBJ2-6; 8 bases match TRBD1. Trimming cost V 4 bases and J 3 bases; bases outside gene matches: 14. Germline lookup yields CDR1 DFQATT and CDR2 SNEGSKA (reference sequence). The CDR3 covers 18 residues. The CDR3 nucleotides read TGCAGTGCTACTCCGGACAGGGAGGAGTTGATTGGGGCCAACGTCCTGACTTTC. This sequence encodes CSATPDREELIGANVLTF.

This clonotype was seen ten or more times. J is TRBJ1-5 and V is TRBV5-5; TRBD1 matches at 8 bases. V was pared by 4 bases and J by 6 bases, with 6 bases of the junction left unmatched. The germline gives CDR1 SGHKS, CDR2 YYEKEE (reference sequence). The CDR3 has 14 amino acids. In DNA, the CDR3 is TGTGCCAGCAGCCTCAGGACAGGGCTTCAGCCCCAGCATTTT. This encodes CASSLRTGLQPQHF. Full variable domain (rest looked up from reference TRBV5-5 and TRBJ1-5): DAGVTQSPTHLIKTRGQQVTLRCSPISGHKSVSWYQQVLGQGPQFIFQYYEKEERGRGNFPDRFSARQFPNYSSELNVNALLLGDSALYLCASSLRTGLQPQHFGDGTRLSIL.

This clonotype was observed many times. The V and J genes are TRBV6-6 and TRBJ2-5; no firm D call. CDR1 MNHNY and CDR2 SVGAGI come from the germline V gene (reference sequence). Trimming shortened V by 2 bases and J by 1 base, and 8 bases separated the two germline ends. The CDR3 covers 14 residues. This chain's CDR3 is CASSYGRFQETQYF. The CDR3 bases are TGTGCCAGCAGTTACGGGCGGTTCCAAGAGACCCAGTACTTC.

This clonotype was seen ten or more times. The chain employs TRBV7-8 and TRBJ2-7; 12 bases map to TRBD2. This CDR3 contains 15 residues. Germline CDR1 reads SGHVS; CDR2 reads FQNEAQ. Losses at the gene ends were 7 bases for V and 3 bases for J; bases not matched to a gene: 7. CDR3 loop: CASTLGLAGYYEQYF. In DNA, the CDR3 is TGTGCCAGCACCCTAGGACTAGCGGGATACTACGAGCAGTACTTC.